Listed below are T cell receptor beta chains from one sample, sequenced in a study of cytomegalovirus exposure and HLA in healthy donors. Method: immunoSEQ multiplex PCR; TCRdb's copy keeps in-frame clones and lacks some. The sample consists of some 130,000 clones, 70% to 85% of them appearing once. Input material: PBMCs. These receptors all come from a man aged 25-40 years in good health and CMV-seropositive. Each CDR3 is given with its conserved first and last residue. D genes are given only for firm matches. Clone size is not always given. Where it is, it says once, few, many or a class for expanded clones.

>NA|TRBV18|NA|TRBJ1-1
CASSAGMDTEAFF
TGTGCCAGCTCGGCGGGAATGGACACTGAAGCTTTCTTT
>NA|TRBV6-6|NA|TRBJ1-1
CASSSLDRYTEAFF
TGTGCCAGCAGTTCCCTCGACAGATACACTGAAGCTTTCTTT
>NA|TRBV18|TRBD1|TRBJ1-6
CASSADRGLSPLHF
TGTGCCAGCTCGGCGGACAGGGGGCTTTCACCCCTCCACTTT
>once|TRBV4-2|TRBD2|TRBJ2-7
CASSHGLAGAAEQYF
TGTGCCAGCAGCCATGGACTAGCGGGAGCCGCCGAGCAGTACTTC
>NA|TRBV6-6|NA|TRBJ2-2
CASRQTGSGELFF
TGTGCCAGCAGGCAGACAGGATCCGGGGAGCTGTTTTTT
>NA|TRBV21-1|NA|TRBJ1-2
CASGQGDYGYTF
TGTGCCAGCGGACAGGGGGACTATGGCTACACCTTC
>NA|TRBV21-1|NA|TRBJ1-1
CASSKAPRGETEAFF
TGTGCCAGCAGCAAAGCCCCCAGGGGGGAAACTGAAGCTTTCTTT
>NA|TRBV5-1|TRBD2|TRBJ2-5
CASSLVSAGGQETQYF
TGCGCCAGCAGCTTGGTGTCCGCGGGAGGCCAAGAGACCCAGTACTTC
>NA|TRBV11-3|TRBD2|TRBJ2-1
CASSRGRGTSSYNEQFF
TGTGCCAGCAGCCGAGGACGAGGGACTAGCTCCTACAATGAGCAGTTCTTC
>NA|TRBV30|TRBD2|TRBJ2-1
CAWDPGLADNEQFF
TGTGCCTGGGATCCGGGACTAGCGGACAATGAGCAGTTCTTC
>NA|TRBV27|NA|TRBJ2-5
CASSLSREGTAQETQYF
TGTGCCAGCAGTTTATCTCGGGAGGGGACAGCACAAGAGACCCAGTACTTC
>NA|TRBV7-2|TRBD1|TRBJ2-7
CASSLGGGQGGYEQYF
TGTGCCAGCAGCTTGGGGGGGGGACAGGGTGGATACGAGCAGTACTTC
>NA|TRBV2|NA|TRBJ2-1
CAGGRDSDNEQFF
TGTGCCGGGGGTCGGGACTCCGACAATGAGCAGTTCTTC
>NA|TRBV6-5|NA|TRBJ1-1
CASRTGGSRTEAFF
TGTGCCAGCAGGACTGGGGGGTCGAGGACTGAAGCTTTCTTT
>NA|TRBV5-6|TRBD2|TRBJ2-7
CASSLGLAGPYEQYF
TGTGCCAGCAGCTTGGGACTAGCGGGGCCCTACGAGCAGTACTTC
>NA|TRBV19|TRBD2|TRBJ2-5
CASSIGTSGGFQETQYF
TGTGCCAGTAGTATAGGGACTAGCGGGGGGTTTCAAGAGACCCAGTACTTC
>NA|TRBV29-1|NA|TRBJ2-7
CSVATSTYEQYF
TGCAGCGTTGCGACTTCCACCTACGAGCAGTACTTC
>NA|TRBV9|TRBD1|TRBJ2-2
CASSVGTWDSLSSGELFF
TGTGCCAGCAGCGTAGGAACCTGGGACAGTCTCTCCAGCGGGGAGCTGTTTTTT
>once|TRBV5-1|NA|TRBJ1-3
CASRHGQNSGNTIYF
TGCGCCAGCAGACATGGACAGAACTCTGGAAACACCATATATTTT
>NA|TRBV5-6|TRBD2|TRBJ2-1
CASSRGLAGGYFHEQFF
TGTGCCAGCAGCAGGGGACTAGCGGGGGGCTACTTTCATGAGCAGTTCTTC
>NA|TRBV6-6|NA|TRBJ1-5
CASSFLGQLNQPQHF
TGTGCCAGCAGTTTTCTCGGACAGCTTAATCAGCCCCAGCATTTT